This T cell receptor (beta chain) was documented in a study of blood T cell repertoires in COVID-19. About the research overall: Acute and convalescent COVID-19 samples came from the United States, Italy and Spain.

Germline CDR1 is MGHRA and CDR2 is YSYEKL. V lost 6 bases and J 2 bases, leaving 16 bases between the germline ends. The CDR3 covers 15 residues. Original analysis: Estimated nucleated cell counts came from reference gene primer amplification. Sequenced by immunoSEQ multiplex PCR; TCRdb stores in-frame clones only, minus some. V, J and clone size are those of that table, while D and trimming were read from the DNA. The data hold 120,000 to 150,000 clones, with 81% observed a single time. The genes are TRBV4-1 and TRBJ1-1; the D gene is possibly TRBD1 (6 bases). The sequencing input was peripheral blood. This TCR was recovered from a human donor with acute or convalescent COVID-19. The donor label of this sample is uncertain. CDR3 residues: CASSSRGHSNTEAFF. The CDR3 coding sequence is TGCGCCAGCAGTTCTAGGGGACACAGCAACACTGAAGCTTTCTTT.